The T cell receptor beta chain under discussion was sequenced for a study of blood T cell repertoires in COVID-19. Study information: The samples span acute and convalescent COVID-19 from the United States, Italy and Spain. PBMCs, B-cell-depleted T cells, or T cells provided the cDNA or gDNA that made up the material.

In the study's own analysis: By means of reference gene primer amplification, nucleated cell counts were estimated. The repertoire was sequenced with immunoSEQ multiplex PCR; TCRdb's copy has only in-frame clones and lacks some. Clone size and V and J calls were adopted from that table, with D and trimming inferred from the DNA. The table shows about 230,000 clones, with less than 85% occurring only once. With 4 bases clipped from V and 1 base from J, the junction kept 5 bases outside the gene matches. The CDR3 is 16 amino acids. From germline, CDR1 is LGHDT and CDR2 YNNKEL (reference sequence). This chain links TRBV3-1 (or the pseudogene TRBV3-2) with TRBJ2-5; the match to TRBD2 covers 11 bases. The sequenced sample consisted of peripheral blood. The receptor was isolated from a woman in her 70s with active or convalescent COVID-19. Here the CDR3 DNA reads TGTGCCAGCAGCCCTCGACTAGCGGGGATCCAAGAGACCCAGTACTTC. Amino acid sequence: CASSPRLAGIQETQYF.